The T cell receptor (beta chain) described here comes from a study of blood T cell repertoires in COVID-19. Study-wide context: Some COVID-19 samples were acute and others convalescent; all came from the United States, Italy and Spain. T cells, B-cell-depleted T cells, or PBMCs supplied cDNA or gDNA.

Germline V gene lookup returns CDR1 KGHSH and CDR2 LQKENI. V lost 1 base and J lost 2; bases outside the gene matches: 5. CDR3 length equals 17 residues. Original handling: Reference gene primers were amplified, and this amplification served to estimate nucleated cell counts. TCRdb keeps only in-frame clones here, not all; method: immunoSEQ multiplex PCR. That table is the source of V, J and clone size, and D and trimming were worked out from the DNA. The table shows 70,000 or so clones, with about nine tenths occurring only once. The V call is TRBV18, the J call TRBJ1-3, with 10 bases aligning to TRBD1. The sequencing input was peripheral blood. This TCR was recovered from a woman under 30 with acute or convalescent COVID-19. Written as DNA, the CDR3 is TGTGCCAGCTCACCACAAGGACAGGGGGTCGCTGGAAACACCATATATTTT. Its translation: CASSPQGQGVAGNTIYF.